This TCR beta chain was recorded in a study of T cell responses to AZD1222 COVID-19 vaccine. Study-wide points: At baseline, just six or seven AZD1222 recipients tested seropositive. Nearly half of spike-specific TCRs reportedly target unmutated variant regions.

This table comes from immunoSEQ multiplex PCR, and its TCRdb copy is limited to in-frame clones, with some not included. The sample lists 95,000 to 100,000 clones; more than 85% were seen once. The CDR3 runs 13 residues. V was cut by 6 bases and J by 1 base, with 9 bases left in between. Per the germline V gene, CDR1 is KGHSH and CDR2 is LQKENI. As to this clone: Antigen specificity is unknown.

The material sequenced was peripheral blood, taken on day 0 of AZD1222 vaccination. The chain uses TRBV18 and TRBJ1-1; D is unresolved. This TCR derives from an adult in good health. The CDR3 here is CASSSDGNTEAFF. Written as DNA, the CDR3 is TGTGCCAGCTCCTCGGATGGGAACACTGAAGCTTTCTTT.